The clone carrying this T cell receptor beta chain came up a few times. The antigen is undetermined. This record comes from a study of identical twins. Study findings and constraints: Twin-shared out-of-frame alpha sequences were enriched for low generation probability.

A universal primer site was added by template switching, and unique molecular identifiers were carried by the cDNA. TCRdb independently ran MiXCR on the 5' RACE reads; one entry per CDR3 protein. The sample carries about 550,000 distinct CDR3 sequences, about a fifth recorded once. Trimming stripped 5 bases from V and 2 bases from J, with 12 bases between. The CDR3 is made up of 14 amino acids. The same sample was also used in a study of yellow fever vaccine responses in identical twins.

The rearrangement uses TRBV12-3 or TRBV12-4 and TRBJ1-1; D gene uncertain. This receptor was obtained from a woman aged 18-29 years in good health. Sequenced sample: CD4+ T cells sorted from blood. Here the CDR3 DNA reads TGTGCCAGCAGTCAAGGAGTGGTAAACACTGAAGCTTTCTTT. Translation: CASSQGVVNTEAFF.